The 12 T cell receptor beta chains below come from one sample, sequenced in a study of blood T cell repertoires in COVID-19. Profiling relied on immunoSEQ multiplex PCR, and the TCRdb table lists in-frame clones only, not all of them. The top ten hold roughly 3.3% of the sample, which has 200,000 to 250,000 clones, about nine tenths seen once. The sample comprised PBMCs or T cells enriched from blood (not recorded which). Every receptor here comes from a woman aged 45 to 65 in a cohort exposed to, infected with or recovered from COVID-19 (not recorded which).

This clone appeared once. In nucleotides, the CDR3 is TGCGCCAGCAGGGTGCGAGGGTCAGAGACCCAGTACTTC. Translation gives CASRVRGSETQYF. V is TRBV5-1 and J is TRBJ2-5, with D perhaps TRBD2 (5 bases). Germline assignment: CDR1 SGHRS and CDR2 YFSETQ. The CDR3 contains 13 residues. Trimming removed 5 bases at V and 4 bases at J, with 12 bases between. Complete variable domain (other parts from reference TRBV5-1 and TRBJ2-5): KAGVTQTPRYLIKTRGQQVTLSCSPISGHRSVSWYQQTPGQGLQFLFEYFSETQRNKGNFPGRFSGRQFSNSRSEMNVSTLELGDSALYLCASRVRGSETQYFGPGTRLLVL.

The genes are TRBV15 and TRBJ2-1, with D maybe TRBD1 (5 bases). Trimming shortened V by 3 bases and J by 4 bases, and 10 bases separated the two germline ends. Looked up from germline, CDR1 is LNHNV and CDR2 is YYDKDF (reference sequence). The CDR3 length is 14 residues. In DNA form, the CDR3 reads TGTGCCACCAGCAGGTCGACAGTGTACAATGAGCAGTTCTTC. Its translation: CATSRSTVYNEQFF.

The J gene is TRBJ2-7, the V gene TRBV3-1 (or the pseudogene TRBV3-2); possibly TRBD1 for D (5 bases). This CDR3 comprises 17 residues. Germline V gene lookup returns CDR1 LGHDT and CDR2 YNNKEL (reference sequence). V lost 3 bases and J 3 bases, leaving 21 bases between the germline ends. CDR3 residues: CASSQDIARTLNYEQYF. CDR3 in DNA: TGTGCCAGCAGCCAGGATATCGCCCGGACACTAAACTACGAGCAGTACTTC.

Written as DNA, the CDR3 is TGCGCCAGCAGCTTGGAGTCACGAGGGACTGAAGCTTTCTTT. It specifies CASSLESRGTEAFF. The chain is built from TRBV5-1 and TRBJ1-1; D is unclear. The CDR3 contains 14 residues. Germline V gene lookup returns CDR1 SGHRS and CDR2 YFSETQ. Trimming took off 0 bases at V and 5 bases at J, with 11 bases between the two ends.

The V and J genes are TRBV4-3 and TRBJ1-6, with D tentatively TRBD1 (5 bases). The CDR3 length is 17 residues. The ends were cut back, 0 bases at V and 8 bases at J, with 17 bases in the middle. CDR1 is LGHNA, CDR2 YSLEER, per germline. CDR3 loop: CASSQDGRQGSHSPLHF. As DNA, the CDR3 is TGCGCCAGCAGCCAAGATGGGCGGCAGGGTTCCCATTCACCCCTCCACTTT.

The J gene is TRBJ1-3, the V gene TRBV6-5; D gene uncertain. This CDR3 contains 12 residues. The ends were cut back, 7 bases at V and 5 bases at J, with 9 bases in the middle. Per the germline V gene, CDR1 is MNHEY and CDR2 is SVGAGI. CDR3 region: CASTPNRNTIYF. CDR3 DNA sequence: TGTGCCAGCACCCCTAATCGAAACACCATATATTTT.

As DNA, the CDR3 is TGTGCCAGCAGCCGAAGCGGGGGGTCCGAGCAGTACTTC. This encodes CASSRSGGSEQYF. The rearrangement uses TRBV3-1 (or the pseudogene TRBV3-2) and TRBJ2-7; 9 bases align to TRBD2. Trimming removed 4 bases from V and 6 bases from J; junction bases left unmatched: 4. Per the germline V gene, CDR1 is LGHDT and CDR2 is YNNKEL (reference sequence). CDR3 length: 13 amino acids.

The chain employs TRBV30 and TRBJ2-5; a possible D gene is TRBD2 (5 bases). V was cut by 2 bases and J by 4 bases, with 20 bases left in between. Germline CDR1 and CDR2: GTSNPN and SVGIG (reference sequence). CDR3 length: 16 residues. DNA for the CDR3: TGTGCCTGGAGTTATCCCCGCGTGGGTCGGGGAGAGACCCAGTACTTC. Encoded protein: CAWSYPRVGRGETQYF. The full variable domain, with the rest looked up from reference TRBV30 and TRBJ2-5, is SQTIHQWPATLVQPVGSPLSLECTVEGTSNPNLYWYRQAAGRGLQLLFYSVGIGQISSEVPQNLSASRPQDRQFILSSKKLLLSDSGFYLCAWSYPRVGRGETQYFGPGTRLLVL.

The DNA for the CDR3 is TGTGCCAGCAGCTTAGAGGGGCGACCCTACAATGAGCAGTTCTTC. It translates to CASSLEGRPYNEQFF. The chain uses TRBV11-3 and TRBJ2-1; tentative D call: TRBD1 (5 bases). Germline V gene sequence: CDR1 SGHNT, CDR2 YENEEA. V was trimmed by 0 bases and J by 2 bases, leaving 8 bases between them. CDR3 size: 15 residues.

The chain carries TRBV28 and TRBJ2-7; possibly TRBD2 for D (6 bases). There are 15 residues in the CDR3. Between the trimmed V and J ends, which lost 5 bases and 4 bases, there was a span of 18 bases. Germline V gene lookup returns CDR1 MDHEN and CDR2 SYDVKM. The CDR3 nucleotides read TGTGCCAGCAGTCCCGGAGGGGCGGGGAGGTACGAGCAGTACTTC. Protein product: CASSPGGAGRYEQYF.

The J gene is TRBJ2-7, the V gene TRBV3-1 (or the pseudogene TRBV3-2); 10 positions match TRBD2. V shed 5 bases and J 6 bases; nucleotides not matched to a gene: 4. The CDR3 contains 13 residues. Germline V gene sequence: CDR1 LGHDT, CDR2 YNNKEL (reference sequence). The CDR3 is CASSSGGAAEQYF. As DNA, the CDR3 is TGTGCCAGCAGCAGCGGGGGGGCCGCCGAGCAGTACTTC.

The V and J genes are TRBV5-1 and TRBJ1-2; 9 bases agree with TRBD1. The CDR3 sequence is 16 residues long. Germline lookup yields CDR1 SGHRS and CDR2 YFSETQ. The V gene end was trimmed by 3 bases and the J gene end by 1 base; junction bases not matched to a gene: 7. The CDR3 DNA is TGCGCCAGCAGCTGGGGCGGGACAGGGTTTAACTATGGCTACACCTTC. Translation gives CASSWGGTGFNYGYTF.